This T cell receptor beta chain was identified in a study of blood T cell repertoires in COVID-19. On the study more broadly: Material from acute and convalescent COVID-19 was sourced from the United States, Italy and Spain.

Residents of about two dozen US areas, aged roughly 18 to 90 years, made up the participants. Symptom resolution, clearance, or two negative PCRs marked donors in Cohort 3 as recovered. The germline CDR1 and CDR2 sequences are SGHTA and FQGNSA. The CDR3 is 16 residues long. Trimming cost V 2 bases and J 4 bases; bases outside gene matches: 6. The authors' processing: Amplification from reference gene primers served as the basis for estimated nucleated cell counts. The assay was immunoSEQ multiplex PCR, and TCRdb's table has in-frame clones only and misses some. D and trimming were read from the DNA, whereas the V and J calls and clone size are those reported in that table. The table includes about 160,000 clones, under 90% detected once. This clone was counted a single time.

The chain carries TRBV7-2 and TRBJ1-1, with TRBD1 identical over 11 bases. The origin of this receptor is a woman in her sixties or seventies who had recovered from COVID-19. Source material: PBMCs or T cells enriched from blood (not recorded which). The CDR3 DNA follows: TGTGCCAGCAGCTTATCATCCGGGACAGGGGGCACTGAAGCTTTCTTT. Protein sequence: CASSLSSGTGGTEAFF.